A selection of T cell receptor beta chains follows, all from one sample in a study of blood T cell repertoires in COVID-19. The protocol was immunoSEQ multiplex PCR, while the TCRdb copy is restricted to in-frame clones and leaves out a portion. This sample has around 210,000 clones; about four fifths occur once, and the top ten carry under 10%. Sequencing was carried out using peripheral blood. Every receptor here comes from an elderly woman with COVID-19, enrolled during active disease. The CDR3 runs from the conserved cysteine through the conserved F or W. The D gene is left open where the match is weak. Size is omitted from some rows. Given values are once, few, many or a class for expanded clones.

D gene	V gene	J gene	clone size	CDR3 protein	CDR3 DNA
-	TRBV7-3	TRBJ2-1	once	CASSSIHGSYNEQFF	TGTGCCAGCAGCTCAATTCACGGCTCCTACAATGAGCAGTTCTTC
-	TRBV6-5	TRBJ1-5	-	CASSLGSNQPQHF	TGTGCCAGCAGTTTGGGCAGCAATCAGCCCCAGCATTTT
-	TRBV7-9	TRBJ2-2	-	CAGRHRGLTNTGELFF	TGTGCCGGGAGGCACAGGGGACTTACGAACACCGGGGAGCTGTTTTTT
TRBD2	TRBV3-1/TRBV3-2	TRBJ2-7	-	CASSHSGGAYEQYF	TGTGCCAGCAGCCATAGCGGGGGGGCCTACGAGCAGTACTTC
TRBD1	TRBV18	TRBJ1-4	-	CASSRGQAGTNEKLFF	TGTGCCAGCTCACGAGGACAGGCCGGGACTAATGAAAAACTGTTTTTT
-	TRBV25-1	TRBJ2-5	-	CASSDPTSFSETQYF	TGTGCCAGCAGTGACCCAACTAGTTTTTCCGAGACCCAGTACTTC
-	TRBV5-1	TRBJ1-1	-	CASSLEAGALPRGTEAFF	TGCGCCAGCAGCTTGGAGGCGGGAGCCCTTCCCCGGGGCACTGAAGCTTTCTTT
TRBD1	TRBV10-2	TRBJ2-4	-	CASSAFRDSPLSLAKNIQYF	TGCGCCAGCAGTGCGTTCCGGGACAGCCCTTTATCACTAGCCAAAAACATTCAGTACTTC
-	TRBV21-1	TRBJ2-5	-	CASSKGGGDLETQYF	TGTGCCAGCAGCAAAGGCGGGGGGGACCTAGAGACCCAGTACTTC
-	TRBV3-1/TRBV3-2	TRBJ2-7	-	CASSPLSNYEQYF	TGTGCCAGCAGCCCCCTATCCAACTACGAGCAGTACTTC
-	TRBV6-5	TRBJ1-1	-	CASSYSLSTEAFF	TGTGCCAGCAGTTACTCGCTCAGCACTGAAGCTTTCTTT
-	TRBV7-9	TRBJ2-1	-	CASSFSLVSINEQFF	TGTGCCAGCAGCTTTTCCTTAGTCTCCATCAATGAGCAGTTCTTC
-	TRBV5-1	TRBJ2-5	-	CASSRSPGLQETQYF	TGCGCCAGCAGCCGATCGCCGGGACTCCAAGAGACCCAGTACTTC
-	TRBV2	TRBJ2-3	-	CASNFPPGRGSTDTQYF	TGTGCCAGCAATTTCCCCCCGGGCCGGGGGTCCACAGATACGCAGTATTTT
TRBD1	TRBV7-3	TRBJ2-5	once	CASSRRGQETQYF	TGTGCCAGCAGTCGAAGGGGGCAGGAGACCCAGTACTTC
-	TRBV29-1	TRBJ1-3	-	CSVDTAGNTIYF	TGCAGCGTTGACACCGCGGGAAACACCATATATTTT
-	TRBV3-1/TRBV3-2	TRBJ1-1	-	CASSHGGNTEAFF	TGTGCCAGCAGCCACGGGGGGAACACTGAAGCTTTCTTT
-	TRBV6-1	TRBJ1-2	-	CASSELAAGGGYTF	TGTGCCAGCAGTGAACTTGCGGCTGGCGGTGGCTACACCTTC
-	TRBV27	TRBJ1-1	-	CASSLWARVEGNTEAFF	TGTGCCAGCAGTTTATGGGCGAGGGTGGAGGGGAACACTGAAGCTTTCTTT
TRBD2	TRBV27	TRBJ2-7	-	CASSLSLASGRARSYEQYF	TGTGCCAGCAGTTTATCGCTCGCCAGCGGGAGGGCGCGTTCCTACGAGCAGTACTTC
-	TRBV3-1/TRBV3-2	TRBJ1-4	-	CASSQGGLGEKLFF	TGTGCCAGCAGCCAAGGGGGGCTGGGGGAAAAACTGTTTTTT
-	TRBV12-3/TRBV12-4	TRBJ1-1	-	CASSFEPEAFF	TGTGCCAGCAGTTTTGAGCCTGAAGCTTTCTTT
TRBD2	TRBV5-1	TRBJ2-1	once	CASSFSGRGSYNEQFF	TGCGCCAGCAGCTTTAGCGGGAGGGGCTCCTACAATGAGCAGTTCTTC
-	TRBV5-1	TRBJ2-5	-	CASSLNGQGHSETQYF	TGCGCCAGCAGCTTGAACGGGCAGGGACATAGTGAGACCCAGTACTTC
TRBD1	TRBV3-1/TRBV3-2	TRBJ1-4	-	CASSQRGPDYEKLFF	TGTGCCAGCAGCCAAAGGGGGCCGGACTATGAAAAACTGTTTTTT
-	TRBV21-1	TRBJ2-4	-	CATDRQEVLAKNIQYF	TGTGCCACGGACAGGCAGGAAGTTCTAGCCAAAAACATTCAGTACTTC
TRBD1	TRBV19	TRBJ2-7	-	CASSISPGQGSYEQYF	TGTGCCAGTAGCATATCCCCCGGACAGGGAAGCTACGAGCAGTACTTC
TRBD1	TRBV29-1	TRBJ2-1	-	CSAGTGGFGGNEQFF	TGCAGCGCGGGGACAGGGGGGTTCGGCGGGAATGAGCAGTTCTTC
-	TRBV15	TRBJ2-1	-	CATSREPNGEQFF	TGTGCCACCAGCAGAGAACCCAACGGGGAGCAGTTCTTC
TRBD1	TRBV6-1	TRBJ1-1	-	CASSDDRVGTTEAFF	TGTGCCAGCAGTGATGACAGGGTCGGGACCACTGAAGCTTTCTTT
TRBD2	TRBV5-1	TRBJ2-5	-	CASSLGLAGTQETQYF	TGCGCCAGCAGCTTGGGACTAGCGGGGACCCAAGAGACCCAGTACTTC
TRBD1	TRBV3-1/TRBV3-2	TRBJ1-4	once	CASSDGGNRGEKLFF	TGTGCCAGCAGCGACGGGGGCAACAGGGGTGAAAAACTGTTTTTT
TRBD2	TRBV7-3	TRBJ2-3	few	CASSPDLAGTDTQYF	TGTGCCAGCAGCCCAGACCTAGCGGGCACAGATACGCAGTATTTT
TRBD2	TRBV4-1	TRBJ2-1	-	CASSHLGEGLEQFF	TGCGCCAGCAGCCACCTCGGGGAGGGGCTTGAGCAGTTCTTC
-	TRBV5-1	TRBJ1-1	-	CASSLDSQGRAFF	TGCGCCAGCAGCCTGGACTCACAGGGACGAGCTTTCTTT
TRBD2	TRBV15	TRBJ2-7	-	CATSRDLMVAGLQQYF	TGTGCCACCAGCAGAGATCTTATGGTAGCGGGCCTACAGCAGTACTTC
TRBD1	TRBV12-3/TRBV12-4	TRBJ1-5	-	CASSSGQGRPQHF	TGTGCCAGCAGTTCAGGACAGGGGAGGCCCCAGCATTTT
TRBD2	TRBV6-6	TRBJ2-1	once	CASGTSAYNEQFF	TGTGCCTCGGGGACTAGCGCCTACAATGAGCAGTTCTTC
TRBD1	TRBV18	TRBJ1-3	once	CASSGAQGSSGNTIYF	TGTGCCAGCTCAGGCGCACAGGGGAGCTCTGGAAACACCATATATTTT
-	TRBV6-2/TRBV6-3	TRBJ1-1	-	CASSYPYPGSLSAFF	TGTGCCAGCAGTTACCCCTACCCGGGTTCCCTTTCAGCTTTCTTT
TRBD1	TRBV7-7	TRBJ1-4	-	CASSFGQANEKLFF	TGTGCTAGCAGCTTCGGACAGGCTAATGAAAAACTGTTTTTT
TRBD1	TRBV29-1	TRBJ1-2	-	CSVRGQGDGYTF	TGCAGCGTGCGGGGACAGGGGGATGGCTACACCTTC
-	TRBV4-1	TRBJ2-2	-	CASSQDGTNRAGELFF	TGCGCCAGCAGCCAAGATGGGACTAACAGGGCCGGGGAGCTGTTTTTT
TRBD1	TRBV18	TRBJ1-1	-	CASSIYQGALPGVNTEAFF	TGTGCCAGCTCAATCTACCAGGGGGCGTTGCCGGGGGTGAACACTGAAGCTTTCTTT
-	TRBV18	TRBJ1-1	few	CASSPPNYRGRVTEAFF	TGTGCCAGCTCACCACCTAATTATCGGGGGAGGGTCACTGAAGCTTTCTTT
-	TRBV5-1	TRBJ1-2	-	CASSLEGRAEGYGYTF	TGCGCCAGCAGCTTGGAGGGTCGGGCGGAGGGCTATGGCTACACCTTC
TRBD1	TRBV6-5	TRBJ1-6	-	CASTWTGGNSPLHF	TGTGCCAGCACCTGGACAGGGGGAAATTCACCCCTCCACTTT
TRBD1	TRBV15	TRBJ1-5	-	CATSRETGAISQPQHF	TGTGCCACCAGCAGAGAAACAGGGGCGATATCTCAGCCCCAGCATTTT
-	TRBV2	TRBJ2-1	-	CASRGDSGIEQFF	TGTGCCAGCAGGGGGGACTCTGGAATCGAGCAGTTCTTC